This T cell receptor beta chain was captured by sequencing in a study of shared clonotypes between healthy human individuals. The V gene end was trimmed by 3 bases and the J gene end by 7 bases; junction bases not matched to a gene: 6. The germline V gene encodes CDR1 SGDLS and CDR2 YYNGEE. This CDR3 spans 14 amino acids. Clones were sequenced by immunoSEQ multiplex PCR, and TCRdb holds only the in-frame ones, with some missing. The table records some 2,400,000 clones, 90% to 96% of them present only once. This clone appeared a single time. The sequence came from a young man in good health. The sample was naive CD4+ T cells sorted from blood. Subset of the sample: CD45RA+ positively selected. This chain uses TRBV9 with TRBJ1-2, with TRBD1 matching over 10 bases. The CDR3 region has the DNA TGTGCCAGCAGCGGGGGGACAGGGGCGAGTGGCTACACCTTC. Encoded protein: CASSGGTGASGYTF.